This TCR beta chain was observed in a study of patients and donors after allogeneic stem cell transplantation. TCRdb re-derived calls from the RT-PCR reads in MiXCR, one entry per CDR3 protein. The sample consists of 800,000 to 1,000,000 distinct CDR3 sequences, more than 15% of them appearing once. The length of the CDR3 is 16 residues. The ends were cut back, 3 bases at V and 0 bases at J, with 12 bases in the middle. This clonotype came up many times. The origin of this receptor is a human donor who was either an allogeneic HSCT recipient or a stem cell or donor lymphocyte infusion donor (not recorded which). It is not recorded whose cells these are; they may come from a transplant donor. The V gene is TRBV12-3 or TRBV12-4, the J gene TRBJ2-1, with D possibly matching TRBD1 (5 bases). The source material was blood, either unsorted or a sorted T cell fraction (not recorded which). CDR3 region: CASSFTGVSSYNEQFF. CDR3 nucleotide sequence: TGTGCCAGCAGTTTTACAGGCGTTAGCTCCTACAATGAGCAGTTCTTC.